Following are 16 T cell receptor beta chains from one sample sequenced in a study of OX40 agonist ivuxolimab in advanced cancers. Sequencing used immunoSEQ multiplex PCR; TCRdb keeps in-frame clones, though not all of them. Of fewer than 15,000 clones in the sample, 82% were seen once. The sequences come from CD4+ or CD8+ T cells sorted from blood, collected in a trial of the OX40 agonist ivuxolimab. These receptor sequences come from an adult with an advanced solid tumor such as melanoma, head and neck, liver or kidney cancer.

The chain couples TRBV6-1 to TRBJ1-5, with 9 bases identical to TRBD1. The CDR3 is 14 amino acids. CDR1 is MNHNS, CDR2 SASEGT, per germline. After removal of 7 bases from V and 4 bases from J, the junction contained 5 bases not matched to a gene. The CDR3 nucleotides are TGTGCCAGCACCTCCGGGACAGGGAATCAGCCCCAGCATTTT. This codes for CASTSGTGNQPQHF.

CDR3 coding DNA: TGCGCCAGCAGCCAAGAAACACTAGCGGGAGGGCTGGTAGAGACCCAGTACTTC. Translated: CASSQETLAGGLVETQYF. V usage is TRBV4-3 and J usage is TRBJ2-5; TRBD2 aligns across 13 bases. V shed 0 bases and J 4 bases; nucleotides not matched to a gene: 8. CDR1 is LGHNA, CDR2 YSLEER, per germline. This CDR3 region has 18 residues.

This chain uses TRBV7-8 with TRBJ2-1, with 8 bases matching TRBD2. The trim removed 1 base at V and 12 bases at J, leaving 5 bases unmatched. The germline V gene has CDR1 SGHVS and CDR2 FQNEAQ. This CDR3 spans 13 amino acids. CDR3 DNA sequence: TGTGCCAGCAGCTTAGGATCGGCGGGGGGGCAGTTCTTC. Translation: CASSLGSAGGQFF.

The chain recombines TRBV7-9 with TRBJ1-5; D is unresolved. Germline V CDR1 and CDR2: SEHNR, FQNEAQ (reference sequence). V shed 6 bases and J shed 3 bases, with 15 bases lying between them. This CDR3 has 15 amino acids. CDR3 loop: CASSPGIKPNQPQHF. CDR3 coding DNA: TGTGCCAGCAGTCCGGGTATTAAACCCAATCAGCCCCAGCATTTT.

The J gene is TRBJ2-7, the V gene TRBV5-1; 12 bases agree with TRBD2. This CDR3 is built from 16 residues. The V gene end was trimmed by 0 bases and the J gene end by 2 bases; junction bases not matched to a gene: 3. The germline CDR1 and CDR2 sequences are SGHRS and YFSETQ. CDR3 region: CASSLAPSGRAYEQYF. In DNA form, the CDR3 reads TGCGCCAGCAGCTTGGCACCTAGCGGGAGGGCCTACGAGCAGTACTTC.

The chain is built from TRBV27 and TRBJ2-5; no clear D. The CDR3 sequence is 16 residues long. The germline gives CDR1 MNHEY, CDR2 SMNVEV (reference sequence). Trimming left V 4 bases short and J 2 bases short, with 17 bases between. In nucleotides, the CDR3 is TGTGCCAGCAGTTCCCGAATGTCCCCGAGGCAAGAGACCCAGTACTTC. Protein sequence: CASSSRMSPRQETQYF.

The CDR3 DNA is TGTGCCAGCAGCTTGGCTTTTGACGAGCAGTACTTC. As protein: CASSLAFDEQYF. The chain joins TRBV5-4 to TRBJ2-7; D ambiguous. V was pared by 0 bases and J by 5 bases, with 6 bases between. Germline CDR1 reads SGHNT; CDR2 reads YYREEE (reference sequence). The CDR3 contains 12 residues.

V is TRBV6-5 and J is TRBJ1-1; D might be TRBD1 (6 bases). V was clipped by 6 bases and J by 8 bases, with 10 bases between them. There are 11 residues in the CDR3. Germline CDR1 MNHEY, CDR2 SVGAGI. The DNA of the CDR3 is TGTGCCAGCAGGTGGGGGGCGGAAGCTTTCTTT. Amino acids: CASRWGAEAFF.

This clone turned up a few times. This chain joins TRBV4-1 and TRBJ1-6, with no clear D. Trimming took off 9 bases at V and 7 bases at J, with 19 bases between the two ends. This CDR3 comprises 15 residues. Germline CDR1 and CDR2: MGHRA and YSYEKL. CDR3 in DNA: TGCGCCAGAACCTTTGGACGGGTGCGCAATTCACCCCTCCACTTT. The encoded protein is CARTFGRVRNSPLHF.

The rearrangement joins TRBV15 to TRBJ1-4; weak D call: TRBD1 (6 bases). Germline V gene sequence: CDR1 LNHNV, CDR2 YYDKDF (reference sequence). The CDR3 is 16 residues long. The V gene lost 1 base and the J gene lost 5 bases, with 14 bases spanning the gap. For the CDR3, the DNA is TGTGCCACCAGCAGAGGAGCCGGGACACCGAATGAAAAACTGTTTTTT. Amino acid sequence: CATSRGAGTPNEKLFF.

The J gene is TRBJ2-7, the V gene TRBV27, with 7 bases that match TRBD1. The CDR3 length is 13 residues. The germline CDR1 and CDR2 sequences are MNHEY and SMNVEV (reference sequence). Losses at the gene ends were 9 bases for V and 4 bases for J; bases not matched to a gene: 9. CDR3 in amino acids: CASTGTASYEQYF. CDR3 nucleotides: TGTGCCAGTACCGGGACAGCGTCATACGAGCAGTACTTC.

The V call is TRBV5-1, the J call TRBJ1-6; 7 bases are a match to TRBD1. Trimming at V came to 0 bases and at J to 0 bases, leaving 3 bases not matched to a gene. CDR3 length: 17 residues. Germline V gene lookup returns CDR1 SGHRS and CDR2 YFSETQ. The CDR3 bases are TGCGCCAGCAGCTTGGAGGGGGCGGGCTCCTATAATTCACCCCTCCACTTT. This translates into CASSLEGAGSYNSPLHF.

This clone is medium-sized. The chain carries TRBV7-9 and TRBJ2-7; 9 bases map to TRBD2. Germline CDR1 SEHNR, CDR2 FQNEAQ (reference sequence). The CDR3 sequence is 14 residues long. V dropped 4 bases and J dropped 2; count of bases not matched to a gene: 3. The CDR3 here is CASSWVAGAYEQYF. In DNA, the CDR3 is TGTGCCAGCAGCTGGGTAGCGGGAGCCTACGAGCAGTACTTC. Using reference TRBV7-9 and TRBJ2-7 for the parts outside the CDR3, the full variable domain is DTGVSQNPRHKITKRGQNVTFRCDPISEHNRLYWYRQTLGQGPEFLTYFQNEAQLEKSRLLSDRFSAERPKGSFSTLEIQRTEQGDSAMYLCASSWVAGAYEQYFGPGTRLTVT.

V gene TRBV2 combines with J gene TRBJ1-2; a weak D match, TRBD1 (5 bases). Germline assignment: CDR1 SNHLY and CDR2 FYNNEI. CDR3 length: 14 residues. V lost 2 bases, J lost 3 bases, and 10 bases lay in between. DNA for the CDR3: TGTGCCAGCAGTGAACGAAGGGGCGACTATGGCTACACCTTC. Protein sequence: CASSERRGDYGYTF.

This clone has more than one count but fewer than ten. V gene TRBV7-9 combines with J gene TRBJ2-7; possible D gene TRBD1, 6 bases. Trimming took 5 bases from V and 7 from J, leaving 15 bases between them. Germline V gives CDR1 SEHNR, CDR2 FQNEAQ (reference sequence). The length of the CDR3 is 13 residues. The CDR3: CASSPRDNPEQYF. CDR3 sequence (DNA): TGTGCCAGCAGCCCGAGGGACAATCCAGAGCAGTACTTC. Filled out from reference TRBV7-9 and TRBJ2-7, the complete variable domain reads DTGVSQNPRHKITKRGQNVTFRCDPISEHNRLYWYRQTLGQGPEFLTYFQNEAQLEKSRLLSDRFSAERPKGSFSTLEIQRTEQGDSAMYLCASSPRDNPEQYFGPGTRLTVT.

Written as DNA, the CDR3 is TGTGCCAGCAGTGAGGCTAGCGTATACAATGAGCAGTTCTTC. It specifies CASSEASVYNEQFF. The rearrangement uses TRBV2 and TRBJ2-1; tentative D call: TRBD2 (6 bases). From germline, CDR1 is SNHLY and CDR2 FYNNEI. This CDR3 has 14 residues. Between the trimmed V and J ends, which lost 3 bases and 4 bases, there was a span of 10 bases.